One T cell receptor (beta chain) is described in this entry. The data were obtained in a study of follicular helper T cells after annual influenza vaccination. TCRB sequencing was done at Survey resolution level. Measured with immunoSEQ multiplex PCR; TCRdb has only the in-frame clones, and not every one. The data hold about 11,000 clones, with roughly 82% observed a single time. Trimming pared 5 bases from V and 3 bases from J, leaving 12 bases between. The CDR3 extends over 13 amino acids. Germline V gene lookup returns CDR1 SGHRS and CDR2 YFSETQ. Sequences were derived from CXCR5- memory CD4+ T cells sorted from blood, sampled 6 weeks after influenza vaccination. The chain has TRBV5-1 and TRBJ2-7; D not resolved. The clonotype originates from an adult who received the influenza vaccine. The CDR3 loop reads CASRGSINYEQYF. Here the CDR3 DNA reads TGCGCCAGCAGGGGGTCCATTAACTACGAGCAGTACTTC.